Presented here are 10 T cell receptor beta chains from one specimen sequenced in a study of shared clonotypes between healthy human individuals. Sequenced by immunoSEQ multiplex PCR; TCRdb stores in-frame clones only, minus some. The sample has fewer than 1.4 million clones, 75% to 85% seen once; the top ten hold roughly 0.55%. Sequencing was performed on memory CD4+ T cells from PBMCs. Subset reported: CD45RA-negative fraction. Source of these receptors: a young man in good health. Some clones in this sample may be carry-over from other donors' samples.

The chain joins TRBV7-2 to TRBJ2-3; D is tentatively TRBD1 or TRBD2 (5 bases each). This CDR3 is 16 amino acids long. Germline V gene sequence: CDR1 SGHTA, CDR2 FQGNSA. V lost 4 bases and J 2 bases, leaving 16 bases between the germline ends. The CDR3 protein is CASSSLRGFFTDTQYF. The CDR3 DNA follows: TGTGCCAGCAGCTCCCTGAGGGGCTTTTTCACAGATACGCAGTATTTT.

The rearrangement links TRBV7-9 to TRBJ2-1; no definite D call. The germline V gene encodes CDR1 SEHNR and CDR2 FQNEAQ (reference sequence). The CDR3 runs to 13 residues. V dropped 5 bases and J dropped 6 bases, with 11 bases sitting between them. CDR3 loop: CASSGSRTNEQFF. For the CDR3, the DNA is TGTGCCAGCAGCGGAAGCCGGACCAATGAGCAGTTCTTC.

The rearrangement joins TRBV27 to TRBJ2-7; a weak D match, TRBD2 (6 bases). The CDR3 covers 15 residues. Germline CDR1 is MNHEY and CDR2 is SMNVEV (reference sequence). V was trimmed by 8 bases and J by 0 bases, leaving 17 bases between them. CDR3 region: CASSKGAGGSYEQYF. CDR3 DNA: TGTGCCAGCTCTAAAGGGGCCGGGGGCTCCTACGAGCAGTACTTC.

This clone occurred once. The chain employs TRBV28 and TRBJ1-1, with D maybe TRBD1 (5 bases). Trimming cost V 6 bases and J 2 bases, with 16 bases left between them. Germline V CDR1 and CDR2: MDHEN, SYDVKM. This CDR3 is 15 amino acids long. The CDR3 sequence is CASRLDRGDNTEAFF. The CDR3 DNA sequence: TGTGCCAGCAGGCTTGATAGGGGTGACAACACTGAAGCTTTCTTT.

J is TRBJ2-3 and V is TRBV4-3, with 14 bases lining up with TRBD2. The CDR3 contains 16 residues. Trimming at V came to 2 bases and at J to 5 bases, leaving 3 bases not matched to a gene. The germline CDR1 and CDR2 sequences are LGHNA and YSLEER. CDR3 sequence: CASSQLTSGRGDTQYF. DNA of the CDR3: TGCGCCAGCAGCCAATTGACTAGCGGGAGGGGAGATACGCAGTATTTT.

Notes on this clone: The sample contains more than one DNA sequence encoding this CDR3. The rearrangement links TRBV28 to TRBJ1-5; D possibly corresponds to TRBD1 (5 bases). V lost 2 bases and J lost 2, with 7 bases in between. Germline values: CDR1 MDHEN, CDR2 SYDVKM. The CDR3 has 14 residues. In DNA form, the CDR3 reads TGTGCCAGCAGTTTACAGGGAGGCAATCAGCCCCAGCATTTT. Its translation: CASSLQGGNQPQHF.

This chain links TRBV12-5 with TRBJ2-7; the match to TRBD2 covers 7 bases. The trim removed 5 bases at V and 6 bases at J, leaving 16 bases unmatched. The CDR3 is made up of 16 amino acids. Germline values: CDR1 LGHNT, CDR2 FRNRAP. In DNA, the CDR3 is TGTGCTAGTGGTCCAAGAACCGGGGGGTCTTGTTCCGAGCAGTACTTC. Translation: CASGPRTGGSCSEQYF.

The CDR3 nucleotides are TGTGCCAGCAGTTACCAAGGGGCCTCGTACACCGGGGAGCTGTTTTTT. Translation gives CASSYQGASYTGELFF. The chain is built from TRBV6-6 and TRBJ2-2; the D gene is possibly TRBD1 (5 bases). With 2 bases removed from V and 3 bases from J, the gap between germline ends came to 13 bases. Germline CDR1 and CDR2: MNHNY and SVGAGI (reference sequence). This CDR3 spans 16 amino acids.

The rearrangement uses TRBV5-1 and TRBJ2-1; D is unclear. Germline V CDR1 and CDR2: SGHRS, YFSETQ. The V and J ends lost 0 bases and 0 bases respectively, with 13 bases between them. The CDR3 is 17 residues long. CDR3 nucleotide sequence: TGCGCCAGCAGCTTGGGATCCGAGAGTCGCTCCTACAATGAGCAGTTCTTC. This sequence encodes CASSLGSESRSYNEQFF.

This sequence joins TRBV7-2 and TRBJ2-2; tentative D call: TRBD1 (5 bases). V was pared by 5 bases and J by 4 bases, with 11 bases between. The CDR3 totals 14 residues. Germline V gives CDR1 SGHTA, CDR2 FQGNSA. The CDR3 is CASSMARGTGELFF. CDR3 coding DNA: TGTGCCAGCAGCATGGCTAGGGGCACCGGGGAGCTGTTTTTT.